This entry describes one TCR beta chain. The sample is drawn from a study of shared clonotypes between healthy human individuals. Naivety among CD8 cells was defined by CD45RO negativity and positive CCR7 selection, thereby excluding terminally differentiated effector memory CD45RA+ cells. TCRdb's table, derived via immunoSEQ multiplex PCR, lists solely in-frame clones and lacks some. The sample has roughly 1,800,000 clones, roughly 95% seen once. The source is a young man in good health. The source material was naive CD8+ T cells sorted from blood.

This chain's CDR3 is CASSSNLLTALNTEAFF. CDR3 DNA: TGTGCCAGCAGTTCTAATCTACTGACTGCATTGAACACTGAAGCTTTCTTT. The rearrangement joins TRBV27 to TRBJ1-1; D gene ambiguous. The CDR3 has 17 residues. Germline CDR1 MNHEY, CDR2 SMNVEV (reference sequence). V gave up 4 bases and J gave up 0 bases, with 18 bases separating them.